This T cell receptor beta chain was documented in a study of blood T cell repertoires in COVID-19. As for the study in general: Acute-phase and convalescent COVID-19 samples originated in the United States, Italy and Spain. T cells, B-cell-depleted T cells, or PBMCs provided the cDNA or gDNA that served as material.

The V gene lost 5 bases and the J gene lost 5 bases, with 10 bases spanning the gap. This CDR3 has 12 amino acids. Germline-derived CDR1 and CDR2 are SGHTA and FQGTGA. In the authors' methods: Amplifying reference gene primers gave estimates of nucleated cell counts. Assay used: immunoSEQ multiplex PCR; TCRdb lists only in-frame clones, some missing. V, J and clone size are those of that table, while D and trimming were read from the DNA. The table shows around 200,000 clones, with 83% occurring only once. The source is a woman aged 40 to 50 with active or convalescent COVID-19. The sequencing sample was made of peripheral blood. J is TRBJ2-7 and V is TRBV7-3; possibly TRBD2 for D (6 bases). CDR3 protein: CASSLRGNEQYF. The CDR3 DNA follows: TGTGCCAGCAGCCTACGGGGGAACGAGCAGTACTTC.